These T cell receptor beta chains were read from a single sample in a study of spatial heterogeneity in lung cancer. TCRdb used MiXCR to reprocess the 5' RACE reads, holding one entry per CDR3 protein. The sample yields around 20,000 distinct CDR3 sequences, roughly a fifth seen once. The sequences come from PBMCs, collected at surgery. These receptors all stem from a male donor with early-stage non-small cell lung cancer. Each CDR3 is given with its conserved first and last residue.

j_call,v_call,cdr3_aa
TRBJ2-2,TRBV20-1,CSARATGGQSTGELFF
TRBJ1-2,TRBV7-2,CASSSMTGTGYTF
TRBJ2-2,TRBV6-1,CASSESAETGELFF
TRBJ1-6,TRBV11-1,CASSHTALLSPLHF
TRBJ2-7,TRBV18,CASSPSGTGTSYEQYF
TRBJ1-1,TRBV12-3/TRBV12-4,CASSIQDRLNTEAFF
TRBJ2-1,TRBV20-1,CSALSGGARYEQFF
TRBJ2-1,TRBV20-1,CSATLAGSGEQFF
TRBJ2-1,TRBV12-3/TRBV12-4,CASRATYFQSYNEQFF
TRBJ2-1,TRBV9,CASSQTSGGSYNEQFF
TRBJ2-1,TRBV7-9,CASSRGRDEQFF
TRBJ1-1,TRBV6-5,CASSSLVGTEAFF
TRBJ1-4,TRBV30,CAWEGRANEKLFF
TRBJ1-2,TRBV27,CASRPAFDRDGYTF
TRBJ2-1,TRBV10-2,CASTADSFNEQFF
TRBJ2-2,TRBV3-1,CASSQGLAGTTGELFF
TRBJ2-3,TRBV4-2,CASSRLLAATDTQYF
TRBJ2-7,TRBV7-3,CASSLSADGGYEQYF
TRBJ1-1,TRBV6-2/TRBV6-3,CASSYGTVSRNTEAFF
TRBJ1-5,TRBV12-3/TRBV12-4,CASSLPNQPQHF
TRBJ2-2,TRBV5-1,CASSLSGGNTGELFF
TRBJ2-4,TRBV12-3/TRBV12-4,CAGAQGEANIQYF
TRBJ2-7,TRBV5-1,CASSFGGGAYEQYF
TRBJ1-4,TRBV19,CASSSGQFNPSEKLFF
TRBJ1-1,TRBV9,CASSVGGAQGTEAFF
TRBJ2-6,TRBV25-1,CASRGMTGSGANVLTF
TRBJ2-1,TRBV5-1,CASSFGLAGGLNEQFF
TRBJ1-1,TRBV13,CASSLVQGDTEAFF
TRBJ1-2,TRBV7-9,CASSTSEGGYTF
TRBJ1-2,TRBV12-3/TRBV12-4,CASSLMNGGYTF
TRBJ2-5,TRBV29-1,CSAAAGYGETQYF
TRBJ2-5,TRBV29-1,CSVGQGQVTETQYF
TRBJ2-1,TRBV5-1,CASSHQGQGLNEQFF
TRBJ1-6,TRBV18,CASSQGSYNSPLHF
TRBJ2-7,TRBV30,CAWSVDRGHREQYF
TRBJ1-1,TRBV3-1,CASSQDRAWNTEAFF
TRBJ1-1,TRBV5-1,CASSLESTGWGTEAFF